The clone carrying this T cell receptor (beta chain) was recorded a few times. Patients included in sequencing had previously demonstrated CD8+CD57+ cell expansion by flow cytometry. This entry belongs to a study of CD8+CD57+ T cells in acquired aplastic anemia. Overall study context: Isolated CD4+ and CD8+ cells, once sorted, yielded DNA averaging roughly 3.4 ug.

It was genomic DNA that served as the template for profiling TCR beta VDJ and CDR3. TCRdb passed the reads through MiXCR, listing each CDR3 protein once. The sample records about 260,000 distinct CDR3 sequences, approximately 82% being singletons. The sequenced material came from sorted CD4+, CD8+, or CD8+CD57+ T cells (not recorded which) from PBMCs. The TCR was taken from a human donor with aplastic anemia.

The chain's CDR3 is CASSGLGYETQYF. CDR3 bases: TGTGCCAGCAGTGGTCTAGGGTATGAGACCCAGTACTTC. This chain uses TRBV2 with TRBJ2-7; D is undetermined. The closer fit of TRBJ2-5 to the DNA end suggests the J call may be wrong. Germline V lookup: CDR1 SNHLY, CDR2 FYNNEI. This CDR3 is built from 13 residues.